This TCR beta chain was profiled in a study of T cells in Graves' hyperthyroidism and ophthalmopathy. Regarding the study as a whole: Most clonotypes expanded in the thyroid (above 0.001) were also present in blood.

RNA transcripts were the template for amplifying TCR beta CDR3 regions. The HTBI primer set served for first-round RT-PCR of the TCR CDR3. TCRdb called the multiplex PCR reads again in MiXCR, with one record for every CDR3 protein. The sample records about 180,000 distinct CDR3 sequences, about 18% being singletons. The hyperthyroidism patients had all been newly diagnosed, and their disease duration was under 2 months. Their ages ranged from 18 to 65 years. Clinical symptoms, serum thyroxine and TRAb, thyroid ultrasound and orbital computed tomography together formed the diagnostic basis. Extraction of PBMCs used 9 to 10 ml of fresh peripheral blood. The CDR3 extends over 14 amino acids. Per germline, CDR1 MNHEY and CDR2 SMNVEV (reference sequence). The ends were cut back, 2 bases at V and 4 bases at J, with 12 bases in the middle. This clonotype was observed a handful of times. Its antigen is not known.

The chain combines TRBV27 with TRBJ2-7; TRBD1 might be the D (7 bases). Sequenced: blood. The sequence was collected from a woman aged 45-60 years with Graves' hyperthyroidism. In DNA form, the CDR3 reads TGTGCCAGCAGTTTAAGGGCAGGGGGGTACGAGCAGTACTTC. This sequence encodes CASSLRAGGYEQYF.